This record covers a single TCR beta chain. The entry originates in a study of blood T cell repertoires in COVID-19. At the level of the study: Collection of acute and convalescent COVID-19 samples took place in the United States, Italy and Spain. The cDNA or gDNA used as material had been derived from T cells, B-cell-depleted T cells, or PBMCs.

As processed by the authors: Amplification of reference gene primers provided the estimated nucleated cell counts. TCRdb keeps only in-frame clones here, not all; method: immunoSEQ multiplex PCR. Clonal size and the V and J genes are those of that table, whereas D and trimming came from the DNA. The sample shows 100,000 to 150,000 clones, 70% to 80% of them seen only once. Germline V CDR1 and CDR2: MNHEY, SMNVEV (reference sequence). This CDR3 is 15 amino acids long. Trimming took off 7 bases at V and 5 bases at J, with 20 bases between the two ends. The sample taken for sequencing was peripheral blood. The TCR was taken from a middle-aged man with active or convalescent COVID-19. The V gene is TRBV27, the J gene TRBJ2-5; D is perhaps TRBD2 (6 bases). CDR3 bases: TGTGCCAGCACCCACCAACGCGGGGCAGGGGAGACCCAGTACTTC. It encodes CASTHQRGAGETQYF.